The 3 T cell receptor beta chains presented below share a single source sample, sequenced in a study of radiotherapy plus CTLA-4 blockade in lung cancer. Using immunoSEQ multiplex PCR, the repertoire was profiled, and TCRdb retains in-frame clones only, with some absent. The sample consists of 55,000 to 80,000 clones, 78% of them appearing once. The sequencing used peripheral blood, collected from a patient treated with radiotherapy plus ipilimumab. These receptors were taken from a human donor with non-small cell lung cancer who had a complete response to radiotherapy plus ipilimumab.

This clone was found a few times. The V and J genes are TRBV6-4 and TRBJ2-7, with a possible D match to TRBD1 (6 bases). The V gene lost 6 bases and the J gene lost 4 bases, with 19 bases spanning the gap. The germline gives CDR1 MRHNA, CDR2 SNTAGT. The CDR3 spans 15 residues. CDR3 nucleotides: TGTGCCAGCAGCCTGGGGGCCGCGTGGACTTACGAGCAGTACGTC. Translating gives CASSLGAAWTYEQYV.

This chain uses TRBV18 with TRBJ1-1, with a weak D call TRBD1 (6 bases). Germline CDR1 reads KGHSH; CDR2 reads LQKENI. The CDR3 length is 15 residues. Trimming cost V 6 bases and J 3 bases, with 17 bases left between them. CDR3 in DNA: TGTGCCAGCTCTCCTGGAGGGGGAGGGTACACTGAAGCTTTCTTT. It codes for CASSPGGGGYTEAFF.

The chain is built from TRBV7-2 and TRBJ2-7; 7 positions agree with TRBD2. The CDR3 runs 13 residues. Germline lookup yields CDR1 SGHTA and CDR2 FQGNSA. V was pared by 5 bases and J by 5 bases, with 6 bases of the junction left unmatched. CDR3 region: CASSPGLRDEQYV. As DNA, the CDR3 is TGTGCCAGCAGCCCGGGACTAAGAGACGAGCAGTACGTC.